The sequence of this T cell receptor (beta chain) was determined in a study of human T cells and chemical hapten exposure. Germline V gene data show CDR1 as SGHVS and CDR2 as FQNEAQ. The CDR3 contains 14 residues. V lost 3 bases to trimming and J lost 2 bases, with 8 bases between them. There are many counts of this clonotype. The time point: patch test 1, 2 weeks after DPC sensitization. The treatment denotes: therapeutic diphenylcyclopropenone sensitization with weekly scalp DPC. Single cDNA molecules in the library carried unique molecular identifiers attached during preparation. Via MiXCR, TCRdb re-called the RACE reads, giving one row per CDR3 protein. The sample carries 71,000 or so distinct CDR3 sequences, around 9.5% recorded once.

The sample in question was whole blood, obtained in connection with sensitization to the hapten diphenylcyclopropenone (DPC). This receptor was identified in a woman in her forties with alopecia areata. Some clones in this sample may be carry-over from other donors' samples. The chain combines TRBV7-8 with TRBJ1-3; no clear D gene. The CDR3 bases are TGTGCCAGCAGCTTTACCCTGCCTGGAAACACCATATATTTT. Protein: CASSFTLPGNTIYF.